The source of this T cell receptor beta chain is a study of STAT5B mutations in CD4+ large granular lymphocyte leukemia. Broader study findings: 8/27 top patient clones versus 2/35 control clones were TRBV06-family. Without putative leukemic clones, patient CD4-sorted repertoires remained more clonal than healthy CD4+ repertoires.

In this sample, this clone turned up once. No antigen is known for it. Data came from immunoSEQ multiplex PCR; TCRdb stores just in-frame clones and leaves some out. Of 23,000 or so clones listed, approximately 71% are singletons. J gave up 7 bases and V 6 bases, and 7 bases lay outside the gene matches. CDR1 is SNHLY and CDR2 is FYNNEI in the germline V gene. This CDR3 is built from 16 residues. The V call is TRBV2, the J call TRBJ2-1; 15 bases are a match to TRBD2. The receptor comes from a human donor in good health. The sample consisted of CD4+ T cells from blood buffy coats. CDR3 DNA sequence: TGTGCCAGCAGCGACCGGACTAGCGGGAGGGCAAATGAGCAGTTCTTC. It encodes CASSDRTSGRANEQFF.